This T cell receptor beta chain was identified in a study of T cell responses to AZD1222 COVID-19 vaccine. General observations from the study: Across the whole spike, CD4 TCRs peaked at regions 160-218 and 743-854. At baseline, just a handful of AZD1222 recipients tested seropositive. The reported proportion of spike-specific TCRs targeting unmutated variant regions was nearly half.

With regard to this clone: Its target is not known.

Generated by immunoSEQ multiplex PCR, the TCRdb table keeps only in-frame clones and is missing some. The sample lists roughly 120,000 clones, over 75% occurring once. The CDR3 sequence is 15 residues long. This material consisted of peripheral blood, taken on day 0 of AZD1222 vaccination. This clonotype was obtained from an adult in good health. The V call is TRBV21-1, the J call TRBJ2-2. TRBV21-1 is listed as a pseudogene. CDR3 loop: CASSKALLGIGELFF. In nucleotides, the CDR3 is TGTGCCAGCAGCAAAGCGCTTTTGGGAATCGGGGAGCTGTTTTTT.